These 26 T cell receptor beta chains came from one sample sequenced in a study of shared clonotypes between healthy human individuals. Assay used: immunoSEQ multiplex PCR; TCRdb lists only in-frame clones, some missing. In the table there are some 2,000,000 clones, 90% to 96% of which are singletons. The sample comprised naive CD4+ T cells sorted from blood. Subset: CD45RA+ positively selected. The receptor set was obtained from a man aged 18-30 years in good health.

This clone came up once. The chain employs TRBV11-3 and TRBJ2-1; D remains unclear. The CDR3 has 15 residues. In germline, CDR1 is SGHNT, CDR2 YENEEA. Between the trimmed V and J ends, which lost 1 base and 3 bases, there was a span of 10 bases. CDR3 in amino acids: CASSLALVGYNEQFF. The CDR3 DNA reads TGTGCCAGCAGCTTAGCCCTGGTGGGCTACAATGAGCAGTTCTTC. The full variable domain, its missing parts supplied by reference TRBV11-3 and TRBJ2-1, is EAGVVQSPRYKIIEKKQPVAFWCNPISGHNTLYWYLQNLGQGPELLIRYENEEAVDDSQLPKDRFSAERLKGVDSTLKIQPAELGDSAVYLCASSLALVGYNEQFFGPGTRLTVL.

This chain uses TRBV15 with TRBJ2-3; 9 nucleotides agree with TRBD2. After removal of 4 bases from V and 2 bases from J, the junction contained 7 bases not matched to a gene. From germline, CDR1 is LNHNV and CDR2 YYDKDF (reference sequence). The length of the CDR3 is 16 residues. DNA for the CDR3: TGTGCCACCAGCACCCCACTAGCGGGCCTCACAGATACGCAGTATTTT. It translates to CATSTPLAGLTDTQYF.

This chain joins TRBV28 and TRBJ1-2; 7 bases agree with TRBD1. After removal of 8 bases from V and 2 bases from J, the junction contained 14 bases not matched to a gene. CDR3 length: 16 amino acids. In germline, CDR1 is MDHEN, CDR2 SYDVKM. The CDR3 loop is CASRGTDSRVNYGYTF. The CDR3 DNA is TGTGCCAGCCGTGGGACAGACTCTAGGGTGAACTATGGCTACACCTTC.

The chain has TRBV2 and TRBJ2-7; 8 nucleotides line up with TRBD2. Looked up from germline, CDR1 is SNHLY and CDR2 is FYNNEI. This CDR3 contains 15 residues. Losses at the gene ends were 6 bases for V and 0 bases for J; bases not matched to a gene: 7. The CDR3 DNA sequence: TGTGCCAGCAGGCCCTCGAGCGGGAGCTCCTACGAGCAGTACTTC. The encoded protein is CASRPSSGSSYEQYF.

This chain's CDR3 is CAWRDFLIDGYTF. The CDR3 DNA sequence: TGTGCCTGGAGGGACTTTCTGATTGATGGCTACACCTTC. The chain couples TRBV30 to TRBJ1-2; the D is unclear. V was cut by 3 bases and J by 6 bases, with 14 bases left in between. The CDR3 spans 13 residues. Looked up from germline, CDR1 is GTSNPN and CDR2 is SVGIG (reference sequence).

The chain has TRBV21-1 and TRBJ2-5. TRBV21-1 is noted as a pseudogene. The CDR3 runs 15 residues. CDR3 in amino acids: CASSKTPTLQETQYF. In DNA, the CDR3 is TGTGCCAGCAGCAAAACTCCGACCCTCCAAGAGACCCAGTACTTC.

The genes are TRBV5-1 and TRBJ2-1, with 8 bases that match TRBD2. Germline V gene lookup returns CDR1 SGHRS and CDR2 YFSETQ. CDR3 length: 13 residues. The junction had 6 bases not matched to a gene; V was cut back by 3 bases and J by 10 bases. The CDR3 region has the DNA TGCGCCAGCAGCTCCCCGGGACTAGAAGAGCAGTTCTTC. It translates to CASSSPGLEEQFF.

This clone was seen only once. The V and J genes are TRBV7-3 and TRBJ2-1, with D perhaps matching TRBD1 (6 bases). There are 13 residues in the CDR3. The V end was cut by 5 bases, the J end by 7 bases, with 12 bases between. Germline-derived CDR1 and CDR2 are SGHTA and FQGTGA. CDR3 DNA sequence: TGTGCCAGCAGCAAACAGGGTGCAAATGAGCAGTTCTTC. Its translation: CASSKQGANEQFF.

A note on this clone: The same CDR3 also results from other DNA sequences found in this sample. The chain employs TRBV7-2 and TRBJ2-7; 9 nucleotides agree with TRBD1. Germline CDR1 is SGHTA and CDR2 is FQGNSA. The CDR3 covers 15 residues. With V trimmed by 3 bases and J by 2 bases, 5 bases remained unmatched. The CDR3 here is CASSFGQGRTYEQYF. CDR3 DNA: TGTGCCAGCAGCTTTGGACAGGGGAGGACCTACGAGCAGTACTTC.

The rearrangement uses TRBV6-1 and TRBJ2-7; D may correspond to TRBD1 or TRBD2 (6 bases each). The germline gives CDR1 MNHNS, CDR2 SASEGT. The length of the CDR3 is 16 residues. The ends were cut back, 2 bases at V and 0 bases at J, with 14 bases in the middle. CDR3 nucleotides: TGTGCCAGCAGTGAATGGGGATGGGGGGCCTCCTACGAGCAGTACTTC. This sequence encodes CASSEWGWGASYEQYF.

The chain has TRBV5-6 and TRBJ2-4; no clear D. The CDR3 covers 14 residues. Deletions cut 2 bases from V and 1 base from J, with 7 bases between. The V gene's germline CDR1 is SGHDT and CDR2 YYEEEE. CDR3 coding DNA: TGTGCCAGCAGCTTCACACACGCCAAAAACATTCAGTACTTC. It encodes CASSFTHAKNIQYF.

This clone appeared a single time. The CDR3 region has the DNA TGTGCCAGCAGCTTGAACTCCCTGGGGGAGACCCAGTACTTC. It yields the protein CASSLNSLGETQYF. The chain employs TRBV5-6 and TRBJ2-5; D uncertain. This CDR3 region has 14 residues. CDR1 is SGHDT, CDR2 YYEEEE, per germline. Trimming stripped 1 base from V and 5 bases from J, with 12 bases between.

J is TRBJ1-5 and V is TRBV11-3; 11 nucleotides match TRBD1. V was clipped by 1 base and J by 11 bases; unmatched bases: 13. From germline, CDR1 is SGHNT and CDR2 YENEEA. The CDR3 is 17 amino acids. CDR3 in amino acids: CASSLVIPGTGGPTQHF. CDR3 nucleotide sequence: TGTGCCAGCAGCTTAGTCATCCCCGGGACAGGGGGGCCAACCCAGCATTTT.

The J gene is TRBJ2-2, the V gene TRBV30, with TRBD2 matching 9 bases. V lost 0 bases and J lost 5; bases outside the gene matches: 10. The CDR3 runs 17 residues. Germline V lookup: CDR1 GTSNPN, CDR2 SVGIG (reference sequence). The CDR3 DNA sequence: TGTGCCTGGAGTGTTCAGGAACTAGCGGGTTCTACCGGGGAGCTGTTTTTT. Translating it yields CAWSVQELAGSTGELFF.

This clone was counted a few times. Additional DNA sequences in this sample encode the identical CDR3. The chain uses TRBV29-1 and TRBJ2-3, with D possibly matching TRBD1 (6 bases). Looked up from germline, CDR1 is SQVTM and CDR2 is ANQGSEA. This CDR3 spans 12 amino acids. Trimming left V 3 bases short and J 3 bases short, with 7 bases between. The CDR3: CSVDRGTDTQYF. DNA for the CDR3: TGCAGCGTTGACAGGGGAACAGATACGCAGTATTTT.

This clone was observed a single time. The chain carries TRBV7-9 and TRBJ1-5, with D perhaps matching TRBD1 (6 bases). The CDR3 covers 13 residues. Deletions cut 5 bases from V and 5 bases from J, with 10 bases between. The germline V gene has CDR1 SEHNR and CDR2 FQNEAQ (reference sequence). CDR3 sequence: CASSQGTDQPQHF. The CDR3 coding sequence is TGTGCCAGCAGCCAGGGGACCGATCAGCCCCAGCATTTT.

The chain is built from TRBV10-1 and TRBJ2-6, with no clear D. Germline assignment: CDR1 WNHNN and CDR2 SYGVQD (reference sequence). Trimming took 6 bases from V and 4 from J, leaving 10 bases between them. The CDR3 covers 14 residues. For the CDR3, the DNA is TGCGCCAGCAGCCAAGGACCCGGGGCCAACGTCCTGACTTTC. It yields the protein CASSQGPGANVLTF.

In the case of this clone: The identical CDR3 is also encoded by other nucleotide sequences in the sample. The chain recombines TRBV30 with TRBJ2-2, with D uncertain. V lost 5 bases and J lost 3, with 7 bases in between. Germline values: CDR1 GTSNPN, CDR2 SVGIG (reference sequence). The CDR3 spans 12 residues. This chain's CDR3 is CAWSRDTGELFF. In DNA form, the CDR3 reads TGTGCCTGGTCAAGGGACACCGGGGAGCTGTTTTTT.

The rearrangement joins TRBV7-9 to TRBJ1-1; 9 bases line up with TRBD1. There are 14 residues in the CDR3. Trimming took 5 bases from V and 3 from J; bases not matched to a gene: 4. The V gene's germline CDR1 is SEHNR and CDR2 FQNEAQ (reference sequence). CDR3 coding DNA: TGTGCCAGCAGCGAACAGGGGGCGGACACTGAAGCTTTCTTT. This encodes CASSEQGADTEAFF.

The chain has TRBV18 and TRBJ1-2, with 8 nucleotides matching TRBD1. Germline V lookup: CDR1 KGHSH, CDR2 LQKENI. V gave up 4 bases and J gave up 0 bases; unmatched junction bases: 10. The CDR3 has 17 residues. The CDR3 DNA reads TGTGCCAGCTCACGTTCCGGGACAGGACAAACTAACTATGGCTACACCTTC. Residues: CASSRSGTGQTNYGYTF.

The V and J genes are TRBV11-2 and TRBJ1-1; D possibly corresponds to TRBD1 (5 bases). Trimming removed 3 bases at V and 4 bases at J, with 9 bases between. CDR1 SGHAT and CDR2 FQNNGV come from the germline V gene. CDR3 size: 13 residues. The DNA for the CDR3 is TGTGCCAGCAGCTTTGGAGGGGTCACTGAAGCTTTCTTT. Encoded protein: CASSFGGVTEAFF.

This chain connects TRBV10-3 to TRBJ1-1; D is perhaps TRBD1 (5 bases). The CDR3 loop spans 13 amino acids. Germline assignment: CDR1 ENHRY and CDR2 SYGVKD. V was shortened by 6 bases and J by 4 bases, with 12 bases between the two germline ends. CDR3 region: CAIRGDAVTEAFF. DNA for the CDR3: TGTGCCATCAGGGGGGATGCCGTCACTGAAGCTTTCTTT.

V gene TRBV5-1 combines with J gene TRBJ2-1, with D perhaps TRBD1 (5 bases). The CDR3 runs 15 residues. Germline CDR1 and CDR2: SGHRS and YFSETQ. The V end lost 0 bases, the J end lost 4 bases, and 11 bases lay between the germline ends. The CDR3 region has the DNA TGCGCCAGCAGCTTGGTTGTGACAGAGTACAATGAGCAGTTCTTC. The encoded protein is CASSLVVTEYNEQFF. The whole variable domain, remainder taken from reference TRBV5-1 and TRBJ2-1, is KAGVTQTPRYLIKTRGQQVTLSCSPISGHRSVSWYQQTPGQGLQFLFEYFSETQRNKGNFPGRFSGRQFSNSRSEMNVSTLELGDSALYLCASSLVVTEYNEQFFGPGTRLTVL.

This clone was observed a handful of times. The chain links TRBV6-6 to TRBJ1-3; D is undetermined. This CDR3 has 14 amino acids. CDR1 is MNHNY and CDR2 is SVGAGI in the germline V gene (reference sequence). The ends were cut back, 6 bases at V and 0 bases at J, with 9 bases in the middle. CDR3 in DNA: TGTGCCAGCAGCGGACGGCACTCTGGAAACACCATATATTTT. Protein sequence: CASSGRHSGNTIYF.

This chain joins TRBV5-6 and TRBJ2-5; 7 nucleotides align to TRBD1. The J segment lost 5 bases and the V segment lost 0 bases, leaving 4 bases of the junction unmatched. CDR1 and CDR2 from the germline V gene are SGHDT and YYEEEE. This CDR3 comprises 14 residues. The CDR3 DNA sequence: TGTGCCAGCAGCTTGGCGGGACAGCGGGAGACCCAGTACTTC. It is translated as CASSLAGQRETQYF.

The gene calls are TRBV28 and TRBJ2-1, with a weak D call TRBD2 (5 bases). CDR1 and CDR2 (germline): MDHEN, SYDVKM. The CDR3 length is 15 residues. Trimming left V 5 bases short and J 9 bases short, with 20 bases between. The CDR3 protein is CASSEAGKGSGEQFF. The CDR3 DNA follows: TGTGCCAGCAGTGAGGCGGGCAAAGGGTCCGGTGAGCAGTTCTTC.